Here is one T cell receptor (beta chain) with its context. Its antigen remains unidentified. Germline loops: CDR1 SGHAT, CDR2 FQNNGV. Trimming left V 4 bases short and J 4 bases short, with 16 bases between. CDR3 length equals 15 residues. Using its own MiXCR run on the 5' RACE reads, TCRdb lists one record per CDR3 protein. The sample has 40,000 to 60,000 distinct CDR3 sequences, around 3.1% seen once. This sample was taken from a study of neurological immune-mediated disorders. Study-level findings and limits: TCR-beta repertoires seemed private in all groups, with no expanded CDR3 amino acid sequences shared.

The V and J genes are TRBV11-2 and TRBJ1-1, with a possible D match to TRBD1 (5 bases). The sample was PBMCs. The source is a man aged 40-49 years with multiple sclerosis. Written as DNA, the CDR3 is TGTGCCAGCAGCTCTGCGTGGGGGTACGGCACTGAAGCTTTCTTT. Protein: CASSSAWGYGTEAFF.